This T cell receptor beta chain was recorded in a study of cytomegalovirus exposure and HLA in healthy donors. Background on the study: Among 150 million to 200 million T cells, an earlier analysis found about 110 million unique TCR beta sequences. The study, taken as a whole, reports: A few CMV-associated chains were confirmed in vitro to be specific for CMV antigens. Association of a missense DCLRE1C variant with TCR beta V- and J-gene trimming was reported in a later analysis.

Remarks on this clone: Its specificity is not known.

The V gene's germline CDR1 is KGHSH and CDR2 LQKENI. This CDR3 spans 17 amino acids. V gave up 2 bases and J gave up 8 bases, with 24 bases separating them. 13 Jbeta primers and 60 Vbeta primers were used for the PCR. Profiled with immunoSEQ multiplex PCR; TCRdb holds only in-frame clones, not every one. This sample yields about 170,000 clones, of which roughly 80% are seen a single time; under 5% belongs to the top ten. Sequenced input: PBMCs. The chain joins TRBV18 to TRBJ1-2, with D possibly TRBD1 on 5 matching bases. The source is a woman between 45 and 65 years old in good health and CMV-seropositive. The DNA for the CDR3 is TGTGCCAGCTCACCAGAGAGGGGTCTCTCGGGAGGAATGGGCTACACCTTC. It yields the protein CASSPERGLSGGMGYTF.